The 32 T cell receptor beta chains listed next were all sequenced from one sample in a study of technical replicates of blood from a few donors. TCRdb's copy holds only in-frame clones and misses some; the assay was immunoSEQ multiplex PCR. The data contain around 79,000 clones, more than 85% of them singletons. Input material: T cells isolated from PBMCs. All receptors come from a human donor in good health. Some clones in this sample may be carry-over from other donors' samples.

This chain links TRBV28 with TRBJ1-1; 9 nucleotides align to TRBD1. The CDR3 runs 16 residues. Unmatched junction bases numbered 11, after V lost 4 bases and J lost 5 bases. Germline V gives CDR1 MDHEN, CDR2 SYDVKM. The CDR3 sequence is CASSSFTGGPLTEAFF. DNA for the CDR3: TGTGCCAGCAGTTCATTCACAGGGGGCCCCTTGACTGAAGCTTTCTTT.

The chain joins TRBV19 to TRBJ2-3, with no clear D. There are 16 residues in the CDR3. The V and J ends lost 0 bases and 0 bases respectively, with 10 bases between them. The germline gives CDR1 LNHDA, CDR2 SQIVND (reference sequence). CDR3 coding DNA: TGTGCCAGTAGTATAGAAGCGCGGCCTAGCACAGATACGCAGTATTTT. Translating gives CASSIEARPSTDTQYF. Full variable domain (rest looked up from reference TRBV19 and TRBJ2-3): DGGITQSPKYLFRKEGQNVTLSCEQNLNHDAMYWYRQDPGQGLRLIYYSQIVNDFQKGDIAEGYSVSREKKESFPLTVTSAQKNPTAFYLCASSIEARPSTDTQYFGPGTRLTVL.

The V gene is TRBV5-4, the J gene TRBJ1-2; TRBD1 agrees at 8 bases. The CDR3 consists of 13 residues. Trimming at V came to 4 bases and at J to 5 bases, leaving 4 bases not matched to a gene. CDR1 SGHNT and CDR2 YYREEE come from the germline V gene (reference sequence). The CDR3 protein is CASSPDREYGYTF. CDR3 coding DNA: TGTGCCAGCAGCCCGGACAGGGAGTATGGCTACACCTTC.

This sequence joins TRBV5-1 and TRBJ2-1; 11 bases match TRBD2. V was clipped by 2 bases and J by 8 bases; unmatched bases: 6. CDR1 and CDR2 (germline): SGHRS, YFSETQ. The CDR3 is 15 residues long. DNA of the CDR3: TGCGCCAGCAGCTTAAGACTAGCGGGGTCTGATGAGCAGTTCTTC. It specifies CASSLRLAGSDEQFF.

CDR3 loop: CASRDTSSAFF. CDR3 bases: TGTGCCAGCAGAGATACTAGTTCGGCTTTCTTT. The chain links TRBV6-1 to TRBJ1-1; D unresolved. There are 11 residues in the CDR3. Trimming took 6 bases from V and 11 from J, leaving 13 bases between them. CDR1 MNHNS and CDR2 SASEGT come from the germline V gene.

The chain joins TRBV6-4 to TRBJ2-5; 14 bases are a match to TRBD2. The V gene end was trimmed by 2 bases and the J gene end by 1 base; junction bases not matched to a gene: 3. Germline CDR1 is MRHNA and CDR2 is SNTAGT. This CDR3 region has 17 residues. The CDR3 DNA reads as TGTGCCAGCAGTGACGGACTAGCGGGAGGTACCCAAGAGACCCAGTACTTC. Its translation is CASSDGLAGGTQETQYF.

This clone was seen once. The chain carries TRBV18 and TRBJ2-7; 11 bases line up with TRBD1. The germline CDR1 and CDR2 sequences are KGHSH and LQKENI. Unmatched junction bases numbered 1, after V lost 3 bases and J lost 3 bases. The CDR3 covers 14 residues. Here the CDR3 reads CASSPGQGVYEQYF. CDR3 DNA: TGTGCCAGCTCACCGGGACAGGGGGTCTACGAGCAGTACTTC.

This rearrangement joins TRBV30 to TRBJ1-1; 8 nucleotides align to TRBD1. The CDR3 is made up of 13 amino acids. V was clipped by 4 bases and J by 0 bases; unmatched bases: 1. The V gene's germline CDR1 is GTSNPN and CDR2 SVGIG (reference sequence). CDR3 sequence: CAWTTGVNTEAFF. The CDR3 DNA follows: TGTGCCTGGACGACAGGGGTGAACACTGAAGCTTTCTTT.

This rearrangement joins TRBV9 to TRBJ1-2, with 10 bases fitting TRBD1. The germline gives CDR1 SGDLS, CDR2 YYNGEE. The CDR3 runs 13 residues. V lost 4 bases and J lost 7; bases outside the gene matches: 4. CDR3 protein: CASSPGTGVGYTF. For the CDR3, the DNA is TGTGCCAGCAGCCCGGGGACAGGGGTTGGCTACACCTTC.

There are a few counts of this clone. The rearrangement joins TRBV2 to TRBJ2-7, with TRBD2 matching over 7 bases. The CDR3 has 15 amino acids. V was clipped by 0 bases and J by 4 bases; unmatched bases: 6. Germline V lookup: CDR1 SNHLY, CDR2 FYNNEI. CDR3 DNA: TGTGCCAGCAGTGAAGCGCCTAGCGGAGAGTACGAGCAGTACTTC. Protein: CASSEAPSGEYEQYF.

V gene TRBV11-2 combines with J gene TRBJ1-5; no firm D call. Between the trimmed V and J ends, which lost 1 base and 1 base, there was a span of 8 bases. Germline-derived CDR1 and CDR2 are SGHAT and FQNNGV. CDR3 length: 15 amino acids. The CDR3 nucleotides read TGTGCCAGCAGCTTAGGGACTAACAGCAATCAGCCCCAGCATTTT. Amino acid sequence: CASSLGTNSNQPQHF.

The rearrangement joins TRBV5-6 to TRBJ2-3, with a tentative D call TRBD1 (6 bases). The CDR3 is 13 amino acids. Germline V gene lookup returns CDR1 SGHDT and CDR2 YYEEEE. V lost 4 bases, J lost 2 bases, and 8 bases lay in between. This chain's CDR3 is CASSRQDTDTQYF. Here the CDR3 DNA reads TGTGCCAGCAGCCGACAGGACACAGATACGCAGTATTTT. Full variable domain (outside the CDR3, taken from reference TRBV5-6 and TRBJ2-3): DAGVTQSPTHLIKTRGQQVTLRCSPKSGHDTVSWYQQALGQGPQFIFQYYEEEERQRGNFPDRFSGHQFPNYSSELNVNALLLGDSALYLCASSRQDTDTQYFGPGTRLTVL.

V gene TRBV30 combines with J gene TRBJ1-2; TRBD1 is a possible D gene (6 bases). The V gene lost 0 bases and the J gene lost 5 bases, with 13 bases spanning the gap. The CDR3 has 14 residues. Germline lookup yields CDR1 GTSNPN and CDR2 SVGIG (reference sequence). The CDR3 DNA reads TGTGCCTGGAGTGTACTCGGCAGGGGATATGGCTACACCTTC. It yields the protein CAWSVLGRGYGYTF.

This sequence joins TRBV27 and TRBJ2-7; 7 positions agree with TRBD1. Germline V gene lookup returns CDR1 MNHEY and CDR2 SMNVEV (reference sequence). V gave up 5 bases and J gave up 5 bases; unmatched junction bases: 15. The CDR3 contains 16 residues. The DNA of the CDR3 is TGTGCCAGCAGTCACTCCTGGGGGAACAGGGGTAACGAGCAGTACTTC. Amino acid sequence: CASSHSWGNRGNEQYF.

This clone was seen only a few times. The CDR3, as DNA: TGTGCCACCCACTCCTTTCCTAGCGGGAGGTCCGTTGGGGGCTACAATGAGCAGTTCTTC. It translates to CATHSFPSGRSVGGYNEQFF. This rearrangement joins TRBV19 to TRBJ2-1; 11 bases map to TRBD2. V gave up 10 bases and J gave up 3 bases; unmatched junction bases: 23. There are 20 residues in the CDR3. Germline V CDR1 and CDR2: LNHDA, SQIVND (reference sequence).

V gene TRBV11-2 combines with J gene TRBJ1-1; the D is unclear. Trimming took off 5 bases at V and 5 bases at J, with 9 bases between the two ends. The CDR3 spans 12 residues. Germline CDR1 and CDR2: SGHAT and FQNNGV. Here the CDR3 reads CASSLGTTEAFF. DNA for the CDR3: TGTGCCAGCAGCCTAGGTACTACTGAAGCTTTCTTT.

The chain is built from TRBV4-2 and TRBJ1-1; D not resolved. CDR3 size: 16 residues. V lost 0 bases to trimming and J lost 5 bases, with 16 bases between them. CDR1 and CDR2 (germline): LGHNA, YNFKEQ. The CDR3 here is CASSQEREDGWTEAFF. As DNA, the CDR3 is TGTGCCAGCAGCCAAGAACGGGAGGACGGTTGGACTGAAGCTTTCTTT.

The genes are TRBV6-6 and TRBJ2-7, with D possibly being TRBD1 (5 bases). This CDR3 has 13 residues. Per the germline V gene, CDR1 is MNHNY and CDR2 is SVGAGI (reference sequence). The V end was cut by 6 bases, the J end by 4 bases, with 13 bases between. The CDR3 protein is CASSTTARYEQYF. The CDR3, as DNA: TGTGCCAGCAGCACGACAGCGAGATACGAGCAGTACTTC.

The chain joins TRBV15 to TRBJ1-5, with D maybe TRBD1 (6 bases). The CDR3 is 15 amino acids. Germline values: CDR1 LNHNV, CDR2 YYDKDF (reference sequence). Trimming left V 5 bases short and J 2 bases short, with 13 bases between. The CDR3 DNA follows: TGTGCCACCAGCTATACTTACAGGGGCAATCAGCCCCAGCATTTT. As protein: CATSYTYRGNQPQHF.

The V call is TRBV4-3, the J call TRBJ1-2; the D gene is possibly TRBD1 (6 bases). The V gene lost 0 bases and the J gene lost 7 bases, with 18 bases spanning the gap. The CDR3 contains 16 residues. CDR1 and CDR2 (germline): LGHNA, YSLEER. CDR3 amino acids: CASSQELLDSIGGYTF. CDR3 DNA sequence: TGCGCCAGCAGCCAAGAGCTCTTGGACAGCATAGGTGGCTACACCTTC.

The chain uses TRBV6-1 and TRBJ1-1; D may be TRBD1 (5 bases). The CDR3 sequence is 13 residues long. CDR1 MNHNS and CDR2 SASEGT come from the germline V gene. Trimming pared 7 bases from V and 4 bases from J, leaving 13 bases between. CDR3 DNA sequence: TGTGCCAGCACCCCAGGGTACACCACTGAAGCTTTCTTT. It encodes CASTPGYTTEAFF.

Points on this clone: One end of the junction does not line up with germline, which may come from a read error. The chain couples TRBV6-6 to TRBJ2-2; tentatively, D is TRBD2 (5 bases). The germline V gene has CDR1 MNHNY and CDR2 SVGAGI (reference sequence). The CDR3 runs to 13 residues. CDR3 amino acids: CASTHQLIGELFF. Here the CDR3 DNA reads TGTGCCAGCACTCATCAACTGATCGGGGAACTGTTTTTT.

This clone was detected only once. The rearrangement joins TRBV7-3 to TRBJ2-3, with 9 bases that match TRBD2. Germline CDR1 and CDR2: SGHTA and FQGTGA. J lost 2 bases, V lost 1 base, and 4 bases had no gene match. The CDR3 length is 16 residues. In DNA, the CDR3 is TGTGCCAGCAGCTTAAACGCGGGAGGGATCACAGATACGCAGTATTTT. Translating it yields CASSLNAGGITDTQYF.

This sequence joins TRBV29-1 and TRBJ2-5; weak D call: TRBD2 (6 bases). Gene TRBJ2-7 matches the end of the DNA better, so the J call may be wrong. Germline V gene lookup returns CDR1 SQVTM and CDR2 ANQGSEA. The CDR3 is 11 residues long. The CDR3 loop is CSVWWGDEQYF. The CDR3, as DNA: TGCAGCGTCTGGTGGGGGGACGAGCAGTACTTC.

The gene calls are TRBV12-5 and TRBJ2-1; possibly TRBD1 for D (5 bases). The ends were cut back, 5 bases at V and 10 bases at J, with 12 bases in the middle. The length of the CDR3 is 12 residues. Germline-derived CDR1 and CDR2 are LGHNT and FRNRAP. This chain's CDR3 is CASGHAPGEQFF. The CDR3 nucleotides read TGTGCTAGTGGTCACGCACCAGGGGAGCAGTTCTTC. The full variable domain, in which reference TRBV12-5 and TRBJ2-1 provide the parts outside the CDR3, is DARVTQTPRHKVTEMGQEVTMRCQPILGHNTVFWYRQTMMQGLELLAYFRNRAPLDDSGMPKDRFSAEMPDATLATLKIQPSEPRDSAVYFCASGHAPGEQFFGPGTRLTVL.

This clone was observed a single time. The J gene is TRBJ1-1, the V gene TRBV2, with 11 bases lining up with TRBD1. Germline V gene lookup returns CDR1 SNHLY and CDR2 FYNNEI. The CDR3 has 19 amino acids. J gave up 0 bases and V 5 bases, and 14 bases lay outside the gene matches. CDR3 nucleotide sequence: TGTGCCAGCAGTACCGGGACAGGGGGGATTGGGCAGGTGAACACTGAAGCTTTCTTT. This translates into CASSTGTGGIGQVNTEAFF.

This rearrangement joins TRBV15 to TRBJ2-2, with D possibly TRBD1 on 6 matching bases. Between the trimmed V and J ends, which lost 0 bases and 3 bases, there was a span of 11 bases. The CDR3 is made up of 16 amino acids. In germline, CDR1 is LNHNV, CDR2 YYDKDF (reference sequence). The CDR3 sequence: CATSRELGQDTGELFF. Here the CDR3 DNA reads TGTGCCACCAGCAGAGAGTTGGGACAAGACACCGGGGAGCTGTTTTTT.

The chain links TRBV21-1 to TRBJ2-7; the DNA was not compared with TRBD2, the D call given in the table. TRBV21-1 has pseudogene status. The CDR3 consists of 16 residues. In DNA form, the CDR3 reads TGTGCCAGCAGTCCGGGACTCCCGTATAGACTCTACGAGCAGTACTTC. Translated, it gives CASSPGLPYRLYEQYF.

The gene calls are TRBV5-6 and TRBJ2-2; TRBD2 matches at 11 bases. The CDR3 has 17 amino acids. J gave up 7 bases and V 4 bases, and 12 bases lay outside the gene matches. The germline V gene has CDR1 SGHDT and CDR2 YYEEEE. The CDR3: CASSLELAGVNSGELFF. DNA of the CDR3: TGTGCCAGCAGCCTAGAACTAGCGGGAGTTAATAGCGGGGAGCTGTTTTTT.

This clone has only a few counts. This sequence joins TRBV5-4 and TRBJ1-1, with TRBD1 matching over 7 bases. In germline, CDR1 is SGHNT, CDR2 YYREEE (reference sequence). J gave up 4 bases and V 4 bases, and 1 base lay outside the gene matches. This CDR3 comprises 12 residues. CDR3 amino acids: CASSHRGTEAFF. As DNA, the CDR3 is TGTGCCAGCAGCCACAGGGGCACTGAAGCTTTCTTT.

The V gene is TRBV6-5, the J gene TRBJ2-7; 12 bases are a match to TRBD2. The CDR3 consists of 14 residues. Looked up from germline, CDR1 is MNHEY and CDR2 is SVGAGI. Germline trimming cut 5 bases from V and 9 bases from J; bases unmatched to any gene: 8. The CDR3 is CASSLTSGRFGQYF. CDR3 bases: TGTGCCAGCAGTCTGACTAGCGGGAGATTTGGGCAGTACTTC.

V gene TRBV19 combines with J gene TRBJ2-3; D may be TRBD1 (5 bases). V was pared by 5 bases and J by 3 bases, with 9 bases between. Germline CDR1 and CDR2: LNHDA and SQIVND (reference sequence). The CDR3 has 13 residues. For the CDR3, the DNA is TGTGCCAGTAGTCCCGACAGTACAGATACGCAGTATTTT. Translation gives CASSPDSTDTQYF. The variable domain in full, completed from reference TRBV19 and TRBJ2-3, reads DGGITQSPKYLFRKEGQNVTLSCEQNLNHDAMYWYRQDPGQGLRLIYYSQIVNDFQKGDIAEGYSVSREKKESFPLTVTSAQKNPTAFYLCASSPDSTDTQYFGPGTRLTVL.